Shown below are 23 T cell receptor beta chains from a single sample sequenced in a study of blood T cells in healthy people across ages. Using a J-beta primer mix together with a sample-barcoded 5' primer, a second PCR was run for about 7 to 12 cycles. TCRdb called the 5' RACE reads again in MiXCR, with one record for every CDR3 protein. Of over 600,000 distinct CDR3 sequences in the sample, roughly 50% were seen once. Sequenced sample: blood. These receptors were obtained from a man in his forties or fifties in good health.

The chain employs TRBV29-1 and TRBJ2-2, with TRBD1 matching 11 bases. Germline V gives CDR1 SQVTM, CDR2 ANQGSEA. Losses at the gene ends were 5 bases for V and 6 bases for J; bases not matched to a gene: 5. This CDR3 is 14 amino acids long. CDR3 DNA sequence: TGCAGCGTTACTCGGACAGGGGGCTCCGGGGAGCTGTTTTTT. It yields the protein CSVTRTGGSGELFF.

The chain joins TRBV7-8 to TRBJ2-1; possibly TRBD2 for D (5 bases). Trimming took 0 bases from V and 1 from J, leaving 16 bases between them. In germline, CDR1 is SGHVS, CDR2 FQNEAQ. This CDR3 comprises 18 residues. CDR3: CASSLALMGARSYNEQFF. In DNA form, the CDR3 reads TGTGCCAGCAGCTTAGCTCTTATGGGAGCAAGGTCCTACAATGAGCAGTTCTTC.

The rearrangement joins TRBV5-1 to TRBJ2-7; TRBD2 might be the D (5 bases). The CDR3 runs to 15 residues. CDR1 is SGHRS, CDR2 YFSETQ, per germline. Between the trimmed V and J ends, which lost 0 bases and 4 bases, there was a span of 14 bases. The CDR3 coding sequence is TGCGCCAGCAGCTTGGCCACGGGGTTGTTGTACGAGCAGTACTTC. It specifies CASSLATGLLYEQYF. The complete variable domain, with remaining parts taken from reference TRBV5-1 and TRBJ2-7, reads KAGVTQTPRYLIKTRGQQVTLSCSPISGHRSVSWYQQTPGQGLQFLFEYFSETQRNKGNFPGRFSGRQFSNSRSEMNVSTLELGDSALYLCASSLATGLLYEQYFGPGTRLTVT.

This sequence joins TRBV7-6 and TRBJ2-3, with D maybe TRBD1 (6 bases). In germline, CDR1 is SGHVS, CDR2 FNYEAQ. V dropped 1 base and J dropped 4 bases, with 12 bases sitting between them. The CDR3 covers 15 residues. The CDR3 reads CASSLVQGKPDTQYF. The DNA of the CDR3 is TGTGCCAGCAGCTTAGTACAGGGAAAGCCAGATACGCAGTATTTT.

V is TRBV7-9 and J is TRBJ2-5, with no clear D. The length of the CDR3 is 13 residues. Trimming removed 3 bases from V and 4 bases from J, with 9 bases in between. From germline, CDR1 is SEHNR and CDR2 FQNEAQ (reference sequence). CDR3 sequence reads: CASSFGFRETQYF. The CDR3 bases are TGTGCCAGCAGCTTCGGGTTTCGAGAGACCCAGTACTTC.

This clonotype was seen more than once but under ten times. The V gene is TRBV12-3 or TRBV12-4, the J gene TRBJ2-5, with 14 nucleotides matching TRBD2. This CDR3 contains 17 residues. V trimming: 5 bases; J trimming: 2 bases; junction bases outside the gene matches: 7. CDR3 residues: CASSRLAGGPGQETQYF. The CDR3 bases are TGTGCCAGCAGTAGACTAGCGGGAGGGCCGGGGCAAGAGACCCAGTACTTC.

V usage is TRBV4-2 and J usage is TRBJ1-5; 8 bases line up with TRBD1. Looked up from germline, CDR1 is LGHNA and CDR2 is YNFKEQ. The CDR3 length is 17 residues. V shed 6 bases, J shed 0 bases, and the junction held 10 bases outside the gene matches. The CDR3 DNA reads as TGTGCCAGCAGGAACACAGCAGGGGGCCCTAGCAATCAGCCCCAGCATTTT. Translated: CASRNTAGGPSNQPQHF.

The chain couples TRBV27 to TRBJ2-6; D gene unclear. The CDR3 is 15 residues long. V lost 7 bases and J 2 bases, leaving 12 bases between the germline ends. The germline V gene has CDR1 MNHEY and CDR2 SMNVEV (reference sequence). The DNA of the CDR3 is TGTGCCAGCAATAAACGGGCAGCTGGGGCCAACGTCCTGACTTTC. Residues: CASNKRAAGANVLTF.

V is TRBV7-3 and J is TRBJ2-1; possible D gene TRBD1, 6 bases. The germline CDR1 and CDR2 sequences are SGHTA and FQGTGA. Trimming pared 1 base from V and 3 bases from J, leaving 10 bases between. This CDR3 is 15 amino acids long. This chain's CDR3 is CASSLNTGSYNEQFF. Here the CDR3 DNA reads TGTGCCAGCAGCTTAAACACAGGGAGCTACAATGAGCAGTTCTTC.

The rearrangement links TRBV7-9 to TRBJ2-1; D is tentatively TRBD1 or TRBD2 (7 bases each). CDR1 is SEHNR, CDR2 FQNEAQ, per germline (reference sequence). The CDR3 is 15 amino acids. Trimming stripped 8 bases from V and 0 bases from J, with 14 bases between. This CDR3 is CASPGGGGSYNEQFF. The CDR3 region has the DNA TGTGCCAGCCCAGGGGGAGGGGGCTCCTACAATGAGCAGTTCTTC.

This clonotype came up a few times. CDR3 loop: CASSWTGGGSGGANVLTF. The DNA of the CDR3 is TGTGCCAGCAGCTGGACAGGGGGGGGCTCAGGAGGGGCCAACGTCCTGACTTTC. The chain has TRBV7-3 and TRBJ2-6; 10 nucleotides line up with TRBD1. Looked up from germline, CDR1 is SGHTA and CDR2 is FQGTGA. V was clipped by 4 bases and J by 4 bases; unmatched bases: 10. This CDR3 region has 18 residues.

The chain is built from TRBV5-1 and TRBJ1-2; perhaps TRBD1 as D (5 bases). Trimming took off 1 base at V and 5 bases at J, with 12 bases between the two ends. CDR1 SGHRS and CDR2 YFSETQ come from the germline V gene. This CDR3 is built from 14 residues. The CDR3 DNA reads TGCGCCAGCAGCTTGTCCCAAGGGGATTATGGCTACACCTTC. Amino acid sequence: CASSLSQGDYGYTF.

The rearrangement joins TRBV5-1 to TRBJ1-1; D perhaps matches TRBD1 (5 bases). Germline CDR1 SGHRS, CDR2 YFSETQ. The CDR3 has 15 amino acids. V shed 2 bases and J shed 3 bases, with 14 bases lying between them. Written as DNA, the CDR3 is TGCGCCAGCAGCTTTCAGGGTCCGTGGGACACTGAAGCTTTCTTT. This codes for CASSFQGPWDTEAFF.

V and J are TRBV12-3 or TRBV12-4 and TRBJ2-3, with D unclear. There are 16 residues in the CDR3. Trimming left V 6 bases short and J 4 bases short, with 20 bases between. As DNA, the CDR3 is TGTGCCAGCAGCCGACCCGGACGAGTTATATCAGATACGCAGTATTTT. It codes for CASSRPGRVISDTQYF.

The rearrangement links TRBV27 to TRBJ2-1; no reliable D call. This CDR3 is built from 13 residues. The V and J ends lost 5 bases and 0 bases respectively, with 5 bases between them. Germline values: CDR1 MNHEY, CDR2 SMNVEV (reference sequence). The CDR3 loop reads CASSIYSYNEQFF. DNA for the CDR3: TGTGCCAGCAGTATATACTCCTACAATGAGCAGTTCTTC.

This chain links TRBV12-3 or TRBV12-4 with TRBJ2-3; D is unresolved. CDR3 length: 14 residues. The V end lost 4 bases, the J end lost 2 bases, and 10 bases lay between the germline ends. CDR3 loop: CASSSIAVTDTQYF. CDR3 in DNA: TGTGCCAGCAGTTCGATTGCTGTCACAGATACGCAGTATTTT.

The genes are TRBV20-1 and TRBJ2-5, with D perhaps TRBD2 (6 bases). The germline V gene encodes CDR1 DFQATT and CDR2 SNEGSKA (reference sequence). This CDR3 is 16 amino acids long. The V and J ends lost 5 bases and 5 bases respectively, with 24 bases between them. The CDR3 DNA reads as TGCAGTGCTGGGCGGGACTCCGGGTTCGAGTCGGAGACCCAGTACTTC. Protein product: CSAGRDSGFESETQYF.

Here the CDR3 DNA reads TGTGCCAGCAGCTTTTTGGGCAACTACGAGCAGTACTTC. Protein product: CASSFLGNYEQYF. The chain joins TRBV11-3 to TRBJ2-7; D ambiguous. Germline V CDR1 and CDR2: SGHNT, YENEEA. V was trimmed by 3 bases and J by 3 bases, leaving 9 bases between them. This CDR3 has 13 amino acids.

The CDR3 loop is CASSVAGRVGNQPQHF. In DNA form, the CDR3 reads TGTGCCAGCAGCGTAGCGGGTCGGGTGGGCAATCAGCCCCAGCATTTT. The chain recombines TRBV9 with TRBJ1-5; D gene uncertain. Between the trimmed V and J ends, which lost 0 bases and 2 bases, there was a span of 12 bases. This CDR3 has 16 amino acids. Germline V lookup: CDR1 SGDLS, CDR2 YYNGEE.

This rearrangement joins TRBV19 to TRBJ2-1; 9 nucleotides align to TRBD1. The CDR3 is made up of 16 amino acids. Germline CDR1 reads LNHDA; CDR2 reads SQIVND (reference sequence). Trimming removed 7 bases from V and 6 bases from J; junction bases left unmatched: 13. The CDR3 spells CASMRRQGVSLNEQFF. CDR3 DNA: TGTGCCAGTATGAGACGACAGGGGGTGTCCCTCAATGAGCAGTTCTTC. The full variable domain, with the rest looked up from reference TRBV19 and TRBJ2-1, is DGGITQSPKYLFRKEGQNVTLSCEQNLNHDAMYWYRQDPGQGLRLIYYSQIVNDFQKGDIAEGYSVSREKKESFPLTVTSAQKNPTAFYLCASMRRQGVSLNEQFFGPGTRLTVL.

The V and J genes are TRBV7-3 and TRBJ2-2, with 12 bases that match TRBD2. This CDR3 contains 16 residues. Germline-derived CDR1 and CDR2 are SGHTA and FQGTGA. V lost 5 bases and J lost 2; bases outside the gene matches: 3. CDR3 coding DNA: TGTGCCAGCAGCCCGGGACTAGCGGGCAACACCGGGGAGCTGTTTTTT. Amino acid sequence: CASSPGLAGNTGELFF.

This clonotype was seen a handful of times. The chain uses TRBV5-1 and TRBJ2-1; D not certain. The V end lost 1 base, the J end lost 0 bases, and 8 bases lay between the germline ends. This CDR3 has 15 amino acids. Germline V lookup: CDR1 SGHRS, CDR2 YFSETQ. The CDR3 region is CASSLSGISYNEQFF. The CDR3 nucleotides are TGCGCCAGCAGCTTGTCAGGCATCTCCTACAATGAGCAGTTCTTC.

The genes are TRBV4-3 and TRBJ2-3; D is possibly TRBD2 (6 bases). This CDR3 spans 17 amino acids. Between the trimmed V and J ends, which lost 0 bases and 5 bases, there was a span of 18 bases. Germline CDR1 reads LGHNA; CDR2 reads YSLEER. The CDR3 region is CASSQDFTGELGDTQYF. CDR3 in DNA: TGCGCCAGCAGCCAAGATTTTACGGGAGAGTTAGGAGATACGCAGTATTTT.